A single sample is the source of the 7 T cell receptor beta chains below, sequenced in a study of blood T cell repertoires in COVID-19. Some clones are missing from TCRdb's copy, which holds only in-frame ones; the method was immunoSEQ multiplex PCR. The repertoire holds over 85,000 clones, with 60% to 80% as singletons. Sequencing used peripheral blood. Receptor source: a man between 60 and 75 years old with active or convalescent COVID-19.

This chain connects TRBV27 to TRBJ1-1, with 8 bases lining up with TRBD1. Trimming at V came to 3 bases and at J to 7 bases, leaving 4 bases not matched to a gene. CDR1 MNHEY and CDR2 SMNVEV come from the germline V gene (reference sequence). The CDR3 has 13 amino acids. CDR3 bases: TGTGCCAGCAGTTTCGGACAGGGTTTTGAAGCTTTCTTT. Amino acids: CASSFGQGFEAFF.

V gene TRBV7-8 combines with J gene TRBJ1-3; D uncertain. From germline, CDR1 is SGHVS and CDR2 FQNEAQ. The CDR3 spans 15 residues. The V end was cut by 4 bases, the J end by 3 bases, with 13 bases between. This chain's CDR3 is CASSSRGSRGNTIYF. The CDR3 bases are TGTGCCAGCAGCTCACGCGGCAGCCGTGGAAACACCATATATTTT.

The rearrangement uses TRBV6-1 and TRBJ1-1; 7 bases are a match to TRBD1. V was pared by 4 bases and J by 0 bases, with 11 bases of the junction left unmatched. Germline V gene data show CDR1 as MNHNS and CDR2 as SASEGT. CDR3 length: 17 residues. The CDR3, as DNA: TGTGCCAGCAGTGGGAGGGGGCAGACGACAATGAACACTGAAGCTTTCTTT. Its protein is CASSGRGQTTMNTEAFF.

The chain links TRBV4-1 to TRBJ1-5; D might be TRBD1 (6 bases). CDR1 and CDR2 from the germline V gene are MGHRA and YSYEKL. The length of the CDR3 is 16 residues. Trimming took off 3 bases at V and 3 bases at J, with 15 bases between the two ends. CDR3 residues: CASSHGNTGNNQPQHF. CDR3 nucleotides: TGCGCCAGCAGCCACGGTAATACAGGGAACAATCAGCCCCAGCATTTT.

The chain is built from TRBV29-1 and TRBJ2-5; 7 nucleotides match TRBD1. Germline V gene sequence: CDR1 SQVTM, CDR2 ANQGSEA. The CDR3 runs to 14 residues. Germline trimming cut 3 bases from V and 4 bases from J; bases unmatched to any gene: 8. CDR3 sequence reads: CSVEGSNRGETQYF. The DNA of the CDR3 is TGCAGCGTTGAGGGGAGTAACAGGGGAGAGACCCAGTACTTC.

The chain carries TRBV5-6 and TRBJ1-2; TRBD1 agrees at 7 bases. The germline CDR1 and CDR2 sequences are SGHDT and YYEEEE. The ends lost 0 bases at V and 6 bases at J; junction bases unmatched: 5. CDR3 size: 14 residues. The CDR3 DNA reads TGTGCCAGCAGCTTGGTATCAGGGGGAAATGGCTACACCTTC. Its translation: CASSLVSGGNGYTF.

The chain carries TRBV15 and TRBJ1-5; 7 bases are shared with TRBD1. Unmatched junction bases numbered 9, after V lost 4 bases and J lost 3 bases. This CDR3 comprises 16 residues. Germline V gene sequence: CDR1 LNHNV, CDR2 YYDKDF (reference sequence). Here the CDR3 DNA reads TGTGCCACCAGCATTTGGGCAGGGGGAATCAATCAGCCCCAGCATTTT. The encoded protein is CATSIWAGGINQPQHF.